A single sample is the source of the 5 T cell receptor beta chains below, sequenced in a study of cytomegalovirus exposure and HLA in healthy donors. PCR primers comprised 60 Vbeta and 13 Jbeta primers. Using immunoSEQ multiplex PCR, the repertoire was profiled, and TCRdb retains in-frame clones only, with some absent. Among approximately 130,000 clones, more than 80% were seen once, and the ten largest hold approximately 6.4%. Material: PBMCs. These receptor sequences come from a woman aged 25-40 years in good health and CMV-seropositive.

The chain has TRBV11-1 and TRBJ2-7; TRBD2 agrees at 8 bases. The CDR3 loop spans 16 amino acids. Germline V CDR1 and CDR2: SGHAT, FQDESV (reference sequence). V lost 1 base and J lost 3; bases outside the gene matches: 8. CDR3 sequence (DNA): TGTGCCAGCAGCTTAGGACCCCCCACTAGCGGCTACGAGCAGTACTTC. Translating gives CASSLGPPTSGYEQYF.

The chain employs TRBV5-4 and TRBJ2-5; 7 bases line up with TRBD2. The CDR3 has 14 residues. Trimming at V came to 4 bases and at J to 5 bases, leaving 8 bases not matched to a gene. The germline gives CDR1 SGHNT, CDR2 YYREEE (reference sequence). The CDR3 DNA reads as TGTGCCAGCAGCACAGGACTAGAGGTGGAGACCCAGTACTTC. It specifies CASSTGLEVETQYF.

This clone showed up just once. The CDR3 DNA reads TGCAGCGTTCTCGCGGGGGGGCAAAATGAGCAGTTCTTC. Translated: CSVLAGGQNEQFF. V is TRBV29-1 and J is TRBJ2-1, with TRBD2 identical over 9 bases. The CDR3 is made up of 13 amino acids. Unmatched junction bases numbered 6, after V lost 5 bases and J lost 7 bases. The germline gives CDR1 SQVTM, CDR2 ANQGSEA.

The chain is built from TRBV10-2 and TRBJ1-5; no clear D gene. This CDR3 is built from 15 residues. Germline CDR1 and CDR2: WSHSY and SAAADI. Trimming cost V 2 bases and J 5 bases, with 13 bases left between them. CDR3 protein: CASSEISVLHQPQHF. The CDR3 coding sequence is TGCGCCAGCAGTGAGATCTCAGTGCTCCATCAGCCCCAGCATTTT.

This rearrangement joins TRBV7-2 to TRBJ1-5, with D possibly being TRBD1 (5 bases). V gave up 5 bases and J gave up 4 bases, with 9 bases separating them. The CDR3 has 13 residues. Germline CDR1 is SGHTA and CDR2 is FQGNSA. CDR3 sequence: CASSLQGNQPQHF. The CDR3 DNA reads as TGTGCCAGCAGCCTGCAGGGAAATCAGCCCCAGCATTTT.